This T cell receptor beta chain was recovered during a study of response to subunit inactivated influenza vaccine. Study conclusions and caveats: Each seasonal flu vaccination may recruit only limited new T cells, authors suggested.

This clonotype was detected many times. Antigen specificity is unknown. TCRdb fed the RT-PCR reads into MiXCR, producing one record per CDR3 protein. The profile covers more than 600,000 distinct CDR3 sequences, with under 20% appearing a single time and approximately 11% taken by the ten largest. This TCR was sampled from a man in his forties or fifties who received an inactivated influenza vaccine. Sequenced material: PBMCs from blood, taken roughly 5 days after vaccination.

The CDR3 DNA reads TGTGCCAGCAGTTACGAGGACAGGGGGGTGCGGGGTAATGAAAAACTGTTTTTT. It yields the protein CASSYEDRGVRGNEKLFF. The chain has TRBV6-5 and TRBJ1-4; the match to TRBD1 covers 10 bases. This CDR3 comprises 18 residues. Trimming cost V 2 bases and J 4 bases; bases outside gene matches: 10. CDR1 is MNHEY and CDR2 is SVGAGI in the germline V gene.